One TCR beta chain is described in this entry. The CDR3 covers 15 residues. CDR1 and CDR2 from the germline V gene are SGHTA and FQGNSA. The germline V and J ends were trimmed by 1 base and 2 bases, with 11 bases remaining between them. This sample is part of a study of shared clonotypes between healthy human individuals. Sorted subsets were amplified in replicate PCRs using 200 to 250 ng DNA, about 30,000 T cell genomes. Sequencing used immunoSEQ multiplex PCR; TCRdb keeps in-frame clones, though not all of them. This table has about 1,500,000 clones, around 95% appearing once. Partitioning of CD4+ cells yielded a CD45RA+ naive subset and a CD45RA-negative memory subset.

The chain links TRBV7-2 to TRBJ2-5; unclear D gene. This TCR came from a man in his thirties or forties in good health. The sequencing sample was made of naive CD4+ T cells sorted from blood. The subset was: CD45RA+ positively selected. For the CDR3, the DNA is TGTGCCAGCAGCTTAGTACGGAATATACAAGAGACCCAGTACTTC. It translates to CASSLVRNIQETQYF.